This TCR beta chain was captured by sequencing in a study of blood T cell repertoires in COVID-19. The wider study: Acute and convalescent COVID-19 specimens originated in the United States, Italy and Spain. PBMCs, B-cell-depleted T cells, or T cells provided the cDNA or gDNA that made up the material.

As handled by the study authors: Quantification of nucleated cells was approximated via reference gene primer amplification. The protocol was immunoSEQ multiplex PCR, while the TCRdb copy is restricted to in-frame clones and leaves out a portion. V, J and clone size were drawn from that table, and D and trimming were deduced from the DNA. The data show almost 250,000 clones, 65% to 90% seen once. Participant ages covered about 18 to 100 years across approximately 25 US areas. V gave up 7 bases and J gave up 5 bases, with 12 bases separating them. From germline, CDR1 is SQVTM and CDR2 ANQGSEA. CDR3 size: 11 residues.

This sequence originates from a woman in her 50s with acute COVID-19. The sample taken for sequencing was PBMCs or T cells enriched from blood (not recorded which). This rearrangement joins TRBV29-1 to TRBJ2-7; tentative D call: TRBD1 (5 bases). CDR3 residues: CSGTDKDEQYF. The DNA for the CDR3 is TGCAGCGGAACGGACAAGGACGAGCAGTACTTC.